These T cell receptor beta chains were read from a single sample in a study of long-term antiretroviral therapy in people with HIV. Sequencing used immunoSEQ multiplex PCR; TCRdb keeps in-frame clones, though not all of them. This table has around 23,000 clones, about nine tenths appearing once. The specimen was unsorted PBMCs, collected 1.8 years before starting antiretroviral therapy. The receptor set was obtained from a man aged 45-65 years with HIV. Each CDR3 is given with its conserved first and last residue. The D gene is left open where the match is weak. Clone size, where shown, is once, few, many, or a class for clones that have expanded.

j_gene: TRBJ2-1; abundance: medium-sized; d_gene: .; v_gene: TRBV9; CDR3aa: CASNTGDNEQFF; CDR3nt: TGTGCCAGCAATACGGGGGACAATGAGCAGTTCTTC
j_gene: TRBJ2-5; abundance: .; d_gene: .; v_gene: TRBV5-1; CDR3aa: CASSFQPDGQETQYF; CDR3nt: TGCGCCAGCAGCTTCCAGCCGGATGGCCAAGAGACCCAGTACTTC
j_gene: TRBJ2-5; abundance: once; d_gene: TRBD2; v_gene: TRBV18; CDR3aa: CASSLSGGEETQYF; CDR3nt: TGTGCCAGCTCACTGAGCGGGGGGGAAGAGACCCAGTACTTC
j_gene: TRBJ2-5; abundance: .; d_gene: .; v_gene: TRBV18; CDR3aa: CASSSSGTYEETQYF; CDR3nt: TGTGCCAGCTCATCCTCCGGGACGTATGAAGAGACCCAGTACTTC
j_gene: TRBJ2-7; abundance: .; d_gene: .; v_gene: TRBV7-2; CDR3aa: CASSPFGGSYEQYF; CDR3nt: TGTGCCAGCAGCCCCTTCGGCGGTTCCTACGAGCAGTACTTC
j_gene: TRBJ2-2; abundance: .; d_gene: TRBD2; v_gene: TRBV4-3; CDR3aa: CASSHPGLAGSNTGELFF; CDR3nt: TGCGCCAGCAGCCACCCAGGACTAGCGGGGTCGAACACCGGGGAGCTGTTTTTT
j_gene: TRBJ2-3; abundance: .; d_gene: .; v_gene: TRBV4-1; CDR3aa: CASSQGGGTNTDTQYF; CDR3nt: TGCGCCAGCAGCCAAGGTGGCGGCACAAACACAGATACGCAGTATTTT
j_gene: TRBJ2-3; abundance: .; d_gene: TRBD2; v_gene: TRBV9; CDR3aa: CASSATSGSFADTQYF; CDR3nt: TGTGCCAGCAGCGCGACTAGCGGGAGTTTCGCAGATACGCAGTATTTT
j_gene: TRBJ2-1; abundance: once; d_gene: TRBD1; v_gene: TRBV5-6; CDR3aa: CASSSTGTGAYNEQFF; CDR3nt: TGTGCCAGCAGCTCAACCGGGACAGGGGCCTACAATGAGCAGTTCTTC
j_gene: TRBJ1-5; abundance: .; d_gene: .; v_gene: TRBV19; CDR3aa: CASSGRKSNQPQHF; CDR3nt: TGTGCCAGTAGTGGGCGGAAGAGCAATCAGCCCCAGCATTTT
j_gene: TRBJ1-2; abundance: .; d_gene: .; v_gene: TRBV28; CDR3aa: CASRYPGPLTYGYTF; CDR3nt: TGTGCCAGCAGGTACCCGGGACCACTTACCTATGGCTACACCTTC
j_gene: TRBJ2-5; abundance: .; d_gene: TRBD1; v_gene: TRBV6-5; CDR3aa: CASSRTGVGTQYF; CDR3nt: TGTGCCAGCAGTAGGACAGGGGTCGGGACCCAGTACTTC
j_gene: TRBJ1-2; abundance: few; d_gene: .; v_gene: TRBV6-5; CDR3aa: CASSYSGKGYTF; CDR3nt: TGTGCCAGCAGTTACTCAGGGAAGGGCTACACCTTC
j_gene: TRBJ1-2; abundance: once; d_gene: .; v_gene: TRBV6-1; CDR3aa: CASSETGYGYTF; CDR3nt: TGTGCCAGCAGTGAAACAGGCTATGGCTACACCTTC
j_gene: TRBJ1-1; abundance: .; d_gene: .; v_gene: TRBV21-1; CDR3aa: CASSASRGVFDTEAFF; CDR3nt: TGTGCCAGCAGCGCCAGCCGGGGGGTATTTGACACTGAAGCTTTCTTT
j_gene: TRBJ1-2; abundance: .; d_gene: TRBD1; v_gene: TRBV25-1; CDR3aa: CASMAGRGESPNYGYTF; CDR3nt: TGTGCCAGCATGGCGGGCAGGGGGGAGTCCCCTAACTATGGCTACACCTTC
j_gene: TRBJ2-3; abundance: .; d_gene: .; v_gene: TRBV5-1; CDR3aa: CASSYSYGVGTDTQYF; CDR3nt: TGCGCCAGCAGTTATTCCTACGGGGTTGGCACAGATACGCAGTATTTT
j_gene: TRBJ1-1; abundance: once; d_gene: .; v_gene: TRBV10-3; CDR3aa: CAISESLNTEAFF; CDR3nt: TGTGCCATCAGTGAGTCGTTGAACACTGAAGCTTTCTTT
j_gene: TRBJ2-6; abundance: .; d_gene: .; v_gene: TRBV4-1; CDR3aa: CASSQGTNPSGANVLTF; CDR3nt: TGCGCCAGCAGCCAAGGGACTAATCCTTCCGGGGCCAACGTCCTGACTTTC
j_gene: TRBJ2-2; abundance: once; d_gene: TRBD1; v_gene: TRBV2; CDR3aa: CASSRDREITGELFF; CDR3nt: TGTGCCAGCAGCCGGGACAGGGAAATCACCGGGGAGCTGTTTTTT
j_gene: TRBJ2-7; abundance: once; d_gene: .; v_gene: TRBV10-1; CDR3aa: CASSESTKGPSSYEQYF; CDR3nt: TGCGCCAGCAGTGAGTCGACGAAGGGACCCTCTTCCTACGAGCAGTACTTC
j_gene: TRBJ1-2; abundance: .; d_gene: .; v_gene: TRBV29-1; CDR3aa: CSVDGMKGRYYGYTF; CDR3nt: TGCAGCGTTGATGGTATGAAGGGACGGTACTATGGCTACACCTTC
j_gene: TRBJ2-1; abundance: .; d_gene: .; v_gene: TRBV29-1; CDR3aa: CSVGSTEQFF; CDR3nt: TGCAGCGTTGGTTCGACTGAGCAGTTCTTC
j_gene: TRBJ1-2; abundance: .; d_gene: .; v_gene: TRBV19; CDR3aa: CASSITTGGNYGYTF; CDR3nt: TGTGCCAGTAGCATCACGACCGGGGGGAACTATGGCTACACCTTC
j_gene: TRBJ2-1; abundance: .; d_gene: .; v_gene: TRBV12-5; CDR3aa: CASGLSGVGNEQFF; CDR3nt: TGTGCTAGTGGTTTATCGGGGGTCGGCAATGAGCAGTTCTTC
j_gene: TRBJ2-7; abundance: .; d_gene: .; v_gene: TRBV7-9; CDR3aa: CASSLGRPEQYF; CDR3nt: TGTGCCAGCAGCTTAGGGCGTCCCGAGCAGTACTTC
j_gene: TRBJ2-6; abundance: .; d_gene: .; v_gene: TRBV11-1; CDR3aa: CASKGGQSSGANVLTF; CDR3nt: TGTGCCAGCAAAGGAGGCCAGAGCTCTGGGGCCAACGTCCTGACTTTC
j_gene: TRBJ2-3; abundance: .; d_gene: TRBD2; v_gene: TRBV4-3; CDR3aa: CASSQVGGGPTDTQYF; CDR3nt: TGCGCCAGCAGCCAAGTAGGCGGGGGGCCCACAGATACGCAGTATTTT
j_gene: TRBJ2-7; abundance: .; d_gene: .; v_gene: TRBV25-1; CDR3aa: CASSESTGVYEQYF; CDR3nt: TGTGCCAGCAGTGAATCTACGGGGGTGTACGAGCAGTACTTC
j_gene: TRBJ1-1; abundance: .; d_gene: .; v_gene: TRBV7-6; CDR3aa: CASSLLQGENTEAFF; CDR3nt: TGTGCCAGCAGCTTACTACAGGGAGAGAACACTGAAGCTTTCTTT
j_gene: TRBJ1-2; abundance: .; d_gene: .; v_gene: TRBV13; CDR3aa: CASSLGRAPYNYGYTF; CDR3nt: TGTGCCAGCAGCTTAGGCAGGGCGCCCTATAACTATGGCTACACCTTC
j_gene: TRBJ2-1; abundance: .; d_gene: TRBD1; v_gene: TRBV6-6; CDR3aa: CASSSRTGGSNEQFF; CDR3nt: TGTGCCAGCAGTTCTCGGACAGGGGGATCCAATGAGCAGTTCTTC
j_gene: TRBJ2-7; abundance: .; d_gene: TRBD2; v_gene: TRBV7-2; CDR3aa: CASALRASGVVAYEQYF; CDR3nt: TGTGCCAGCGCACTTAGGGCTAGCGGGGTGGTAGCCTACGAGCAGTACTTC
j_gene: TRBJ2-5; abundance: few; d_gene: .; v_gene: TRBV19; CDR3aa: CASSDTGPETQYF; CDR3nt: TGTGCCAGTAGTGACACAGGGCCAGAGACCCAGTACTTC
j_gene: TRBJ2-2; abundance: .; d_gene: TRBD1; v_gene: TRBV7-9; CDR3aa: CASSRQGTTGELFF; CDR3nt: TGTGCCAGCAGCCGACAGGGGACCACCGGGGAGCTGTTTTTT
j_gene: TRBJ2-5; abundance: .; d_gene: TRBD2; v_gene: TRBV5-1; CDR3aa: CASSQGLALQETQYF; CDR3nt: TGCGCCAGCAGTCAGGGACTAGCGCTTCAAGAGACCCAGTACTTC
j_gene: TRBJ2-1; abundance: .; d_gene: .; v_gene: TRBV11-2; CDR3aa: CASSHRGGGTYNEQFF; CDR3nt: TGTGCCAGCAGCCACAGGGGAGGGGGGACTTACAATGAGCAGTTCTTC
j_gene: TRBJ2-1; abundance: .; d_gene: .; v_gene: TRBV5-5; CDR3aa: CASSLDPEPSYNEQFF; CDR3nt: TGTGCCAGCAGCTTAGACCCCGAACCCTCCTACAATGAGCAGTTCTTC
j_gene: TRBJ1-4; abundance: .; d_gene: .; v_gene: TRBV28; CDR3aa: CASSASTATNEKLFF; CDR3nt: TGTGCCAGCAGTGCCTCGACAGCAACTAATGAAAAACTGTTTTTT
j_gene: TRBJ2-7; abundance: .; d_gene: TRBD2; v_gene: TRBV5-1; CDR3aa: CASSSLTSGAYEQYF; CDR3nt: TGCGCCAGCAGCTCACTGACTAGCGGTGCCTACGAGCAGTACTTC
j_gene: TRBJ2-5; abundance: .; d_gene: .; v_gene: TRBV6-4; CDR3aa: CASSDSEGHWETQYF; CDR3nt: TGTGCCAGCAGTGACTCTGAGGGACATTGGGAGACCCAGTACTTC
j_gene: TRBJ2-3; abundance: .; d_gene: .; v_gene: TRBV5-1; CDR3aa: CASSLAQGSDTQYF; CDR3nt: TGCGCCAGCAGCTTGGCACAGGGTTCAGATACGCAGTATTTT
j_gene: TRBJ1-5; abundance: .; d_gene: .; v_gene: TRBV5-1; CDR3aa: CASSKRAPRGQPQHF; CDR3nt: TGCGCCAGCAGCAAAAGGGCCCCGCGGGGTCAGCCCCAGCATTTT
j_gene: TRBJ1-1; abundance: once; d_gene: TRBD1; v_gene: TRBV5-1; CDR3aa: CASSWTGLNTEAFF; CDR3nt: TGCGCCAGCAGCTGGACAGGTTTGAACACTGAAGCTTTCTTT
j_gene: TRBJ2-1; abundance: .; d_gene: TRBD2; v_gene: TRBV6-6; CDR3aa: CASRGLAGADYNEQFF; CDR3nt: TGTGCCAGCAGAGGACTAGCGGGAGCTGACTACAATGAGCAGTTCTTC
j_gene: TRBJ2-2; abundance: .; d_gene: TRBD1; v_gene: TRBV2; CDR3aa: CASSVLETGYTGELFF; CDR3nt: TGTGCCAGCAGTGTGCTTGAGACAGGGTACACCGGGGAGCTGTTTTTT
j_gene: TRBJ2-5; abundance: .; d_gene: .; v_gene: TRBV5-4; CDR3aa: CASSHQETQYF; CDR3nt: TGTGCCAGCAGCCATCAAGAGACCCAGTACTTC
j_gene: TRBJ2-1; abundance: medium-sized; d_gene: .; v_gene: TRBV9; CDR3aa: CASSVVSLDEQFF; CDR3nt: TGTGCCAGCAGCGTAGTCTCCCTAGATGAGCAGTTCTTC